The 21 T cell receptor beta chains in this list originate from one sample, sequenced in a study of shared clonotypes between healthy human individuals. Data came from immunoSEQ multiplex PCR; TCRdb stores just in-frame clones and leaves some out. The table records approximately 620,000 clones, around 97% of them present only once. The sample was naive CD4+ T cells sorted from blood. The subset here: CD45RA+ positively selected. The receptors originated from a woman aged 25 to 45 in good health.

The CDR3 here is CASSPPGGHAYEQYF. The CDR3 DNA sequence: TGTGCCAGCTCCCCCCCCGGGGGACATGCCTACGAGCAGTACTTC. V is TRBV18 and J is TRBJ2-7; possibly TRBD1 or TRBD2 for D (6 bases each). With 6 bases removed from V and 2 bases from J, the gap between germline ends came to 17 bases. The CDR3 covers 15 residues. The V gene's germline CDR1 is KGHSH and CDR2 LQKENI.

CDR3: CASSSRDRALSDTF. DNA of the CDR3: TGTGCCAGCAGCTCCCGGGACAGGGCTCTTTCGGACACCTTC. The chain recombines TRBV5-4 with TRBJ1-2; 9 bases match TRBD1. J gave up 12 bases and V 3 bases, and 12 bases lay outside the gene matches. The CDR3 totals 14 residues. CDR1 is SGHNT and CDR2 is YYREEE in the germline V gene (reference sequence).

This rearrangement joins TRBV9 to TRBJ2-3, with 7 nucleotides matching TRBD2. Germline CDR1 SGDLS, CDR2 YYNGEE. V lost 3 bases and J lost 5; bases outside the gene matches: 6. The CDR3 is made up of 14 amino acids. The CDR3 protein is CASSERGGGDTQYF. CDR3 coding DNA: TGTGCCAGCAGCGAGAGGGGCGGGGGAGATACGCAGTATTTT.

V gene TRBV2 combines with J gene TRBJ2-1; D is perhaps TRBD2 (5 bases). Germline V gene lookup returns CDR1 SNHLY and CDR2 FYNNEI. The CDR3 runs to 17 residues. V gave up 4 bases and J gave up 1 base, with 17 bases separating them. The CDR3 region is CASSVHPGLASYNEQFF. CDR3 bases: TGTGCCAGCAGTGTACATCCCGGGCTAGCATCCTACAATGAGCAGTTCTTC.

The gene calls are TRBV6-5 and TRBJ1-5; the match to TRBD1 covers 7 bases. The CDR3 consists of 16 residues. Germline lookup yields CDR1 MNHEY and CDR2 SVGAGI. The ends lost 0 bases at V and 1 base at J; junction bases unmatched: 3. CDR3 bases: TGTGCCAGCAGTTACTCGAGCAGGGGGAGCAATCAGCCCCAGCATTTT. Amino acid sequence: CASSYSSRGSNQPQHF.

This clone has a single count. The rearrangement joins TRBV6-5 to TRBJ2-3; no clear D. The CDR3 length is 13 residues. The V end lost 8 bases, the J end lost 2 bases, and 11 bases lay between the germline ends. Germline V gene sequence: CDR1 MNHEY, CDR2 SVGAGI. The CDR3 DNA follows: TGTGCCAGCTTCCTCGGTCCCACAGATACGCAGTATTTT. Its translation: CASFLGPTDTQYF.

The V gene is TRBV15, the J gene TRBJ2-5; 9 positions agree with TRBD2. The assigned J gene may be wrong: the sequence end matches TRBJ2-7 better. CDR3 length: 13 amino acids. Germline lookup yields CDR1 LNHNV and CDR2 YYDKDF (reference sequence). The CDR3 sequence: CATSTLAGHEQYF. CDR3 DNA sequence: TGTGCCACCAGCACACTAGCGGGCCACGAGCAGTACTTC.

Written as DNA, the CDR3 is TGTGCCAGCAGCCAGGACGGTAATTCACCCCTCCACTTT. Its protein is CASSQDGNSPLHF. The rearrangement joins TRBV2 to TRBJ1-6, with D unresolved. CDR1 and CDR2 from the germline V gene are SNHLY and FYNNEI. Trimming took 6 bases from V and 6 from J, leaving 9 bases between them. The CDR3 has 13 amino acids. Supplemented by reference TRBV2 and TRBJ1-6, the full variable domain reads EPEVTQTPSHQVTQMGQEVILRCVPISNHLYFYWYRQILGQKVEFLVSFYNNEISEKSEIFDDQFSVERPDGSNFTLKIRSTKLEDSAMYFCASSQDGNSPLHFGNGTRLTVT.

In this sample, this clone turned up once. This chain connects TRBV11-1 to TRBJ2-1; D is uncertain. Trimming took off 0 bases at V and 2 bases at J, with 2 bases between the two ends. Germline V gene data show CDR1 as SGHAT and CDR2 as FQDESV (reference sequence). The CDR3 is made up of 13 amino acids. CDR3 loop: CASSLATYNEQFF. In DNA, the CDR3 is TGTGCCAGCAGCTTAGCAACCTACAATGAGCAGTTCTTC.

The table lists this clone with a count of one. The gene calls are TRBV7-3 and TRBJ2-3; D unresolved. The CDR3 is 13 residues long. Germline CDR1 is SGHTA and CDR2 is FQGTGA. The V end was cut by 5 bases, the J end by 2 bases, with 8 bases between. This CDR3 reads CASSGWDTDTQYF. In DNA, the CDR3 is TGTGCCAGCAGCGGATGGGACACAGATACGCAGTATTTT.

This clone appeared once. The chain recombines TRBV15 with TRBJ2-3; the match to TRBD2 covers 10 bases. Germline V gives CDR1 LNHNV, CDR2 YYDKDF (reference sequence). The CDR3 is 15 amino acids. With 1 base clipped from V and 5 bases from J, the junction kept 3 bases outside the gene matches. In nucleotides, the CDR3 is TGTGCCACCAGCAGAGGTCTAGCGGGAGTAGATACGCAGTATTTT. Translating it yields CATSRGLAGVDTQYF.

The genes are TRBV7-3 and TRBJ2-7; D gene uncertain. CDR3 length: 15 residues. Germline CDR1 reads SGHTA; CDR2 reads FQGTGA. The V end was cut by 5 bases, the J end by 1 base, with 15 bases between. The CDR3 protein is CASSQYRIFSYEQYF. The CDR3 nucleotides read TGTGCCAGCAGCCAGTACAGAATATTTTCCTACGAGCAGTACTTC.

The chain recombines TRBV9 with TRBJ2-7; D not certain. The V end lost 4 bases, the J end lost 4 bases, and 27 bases lay between the germline ends. CDR3 length equals 18 residues. The germline gives CDR1 SGDLS, CDR2 YYNGEE. CDR3 bases: TGTGCCAGCAGCCCACATGCGTCTTGGGGTCTTAGGTCATACGAGCAGTACTTC. Translation gives CASSPHASWGLRSYEQYF.

This clone has just one count. Other nucleotide sequences from this sample produce the same CDR3. The chain uses TRBV5-1 and TRBJ1-3, with D perhaps TRBD1 (5 bases). The CDR3 contains 15 residues. In germline, CDR1 is SGHRS, CDR2 YFSETQ. Trimming pared 0 bases from V and 0 bases from J, leaving 7 bases between. The CDR3 DNA follows: TGCGCCAGCAGCTTGGATAGGGGCTCTGGAAACACCATATATTTT. Residues: CASSLDRGSGNTIYF.

This rearrangement joins TRBV7-3 to TRBJ2-7; 11 nucleotides line up with TRBD2. The V gene's germline CDR1 is SGHTA and CDR2 FQGTGA. The junction had 3 bases not matched to a gene; V was cut back by 5 bases and J by 3 bases. The CDR3 has 14 amino acids. As DNA, the CDR3 is TGTGCCAGCAGCCCGACTAGCGGGAACTACGAGCAGTACTTC. Its protein product is CASSPTSGNYEQYF. The full variable domain, with the rest looked up from reference TRBV7-3 and TRBJ2-7, is GAGVSQTPSNKVTEKGKYVELRCDPISGHTALYWYRQSLGQGPEFLIYFQGTGAADDSGLPNDRFFAVRPEGSVSTLKIQRTERGDSAVYLCASSPTSGNYEQYFGPGTRLTVT.

J is TRBJ2-5 and V is TRBV2, with D perhaps matching TRBD1 or TRBD2 (5 bases each). The CDR3 runs 14 residues. Trimming took off 6 bases at V and 4 bases at J, with 15 bases between the two ends. CDR1 is SNHLY and CDR2 is FYNNEI in the germline V gene. The chain's CDR3 is CASRGTGRRETQYF. The CDR3 DNA sequence: TGTGCCAGCAGGGGGACCGGACGAAGAGAGACCCAGTACTTC. Together with reference TRBV2 and TRBJ2-5, the CDR3 gives the full variable domain: EPEVTQTPSHQVTQMGQEVILRCVPISNHLYFYWYRQILGQKVEFLVSFYNNEISEKSEIFDDQFSVERPDGSNFTLKIRSTKLEDSAMYFCASRGTGRRETQYFGPGTRLLVL.

The genes are TRBV9 and TRBJ1-1; the match to TRBD1 covers 8 bases. With 3 bases clipped from V and 5 bases from J, the junction kept 9 bases outside the gene matches. The CDR3 sequence is 15 residues long. Per germline, CDR1 SGDLS and CDR2 YYNGEE. In nucleotides, the CDR3 is TGTGCCAGCAGCGGGAGGGACAGGCCCATGACTGAAGCTTTCTTT. Residues: CASSGRDRPMTEAFF.

This chain links TRBV5-1 with TRBJ2-5; TRBD2 aligns across 8 bases. V gave up 3 bases and J gave up 5 bases; unmatched junction bases: 6. The germline gives CDR1 SGHRS, CDR2 YFSETQ. The CDR3 is made up of 14 amino acids. This chain's CDR3 is CASSSRGGTETQYF. In nucleotides, the CDR3 is TGCGCCAGCAGCTCACGGGGGGGTACCGAGACCCAGTACTTC. The whole variable domain, remainder taken from reference TRBV5-1 and TRBJ2-5, is KAGVTQTPRYLIKTRGQQVTLSCSPISGHRSVSWYQQTPGQGLQFLFEYFSETQRNKGNFPGRFSGRQFSNSRSEMNVSTLELGDSALYLCASSSRGGTETQYFGPGTRLLVL.

This clone has only a few counts. The V gene is TRBV10-1, the J gene TRBJ2-7; 13 bases are a match to TRBD2. Germline lookup yields CDR1 WNHNN and CDR2 SYGVQD (reference sequence). This CDR3 region has 13 residues. After removal of 9 bases from V and 7 bases from J, the junction contained 6 bases not matched to a gene. The DNA of the CDR3 is TGCGCCAGTGGACTAGCGGGAGCCGAGGAGCAGTACTTC. It is translated as CASGLAGAEEQYF.

The chain links TRBV18 to TRBJ1-4; the D is unclear. The germline gives CDR1 KGHSH, CDR2 LQKENI. Trimming took 1 base from V and 7 from J, leaving 10 bases between them. This CDR3 is 14 amino acids long. CDR3: CASSPRLSGEKLFF. The CDR3 DNA is TGTGCCAGCTCACCACGGCTTTCGGGTGAAAAACTGTTTTTT.

The chain is built from TRBV21-1 and TRBJ2-7; the DNA was not compared with TRBD2, the D call given in the table. TRBV21-1 counts as a pseudogene. The CDR3 length is 15 residues. The CDR3 loop reads CASSKDKREGHEQYF. The CDR3 bases are TGTGCCAGCAGCAAAGATAAGCGGGAGGGCCACGAGCAGTACTTC.